The rows below give T cell receptor beta chains drawn from one sample of a study of T cell responses to AZD1222 COVID-19 vaccine. The assay was immunoSEQ multiplex PCR, and TCRdb's table has in-frame clones only and misses some. The data contain fewer than 95,000 clones, roughly nine tenths of them singletons. The sequenced sample was peripheral blood, obtained on day 0 of AZD1222 vaccination. The receptors come from an adult in good health. The CDR3 runs from the conserved cysteine through the conserved F or W. A D gene is named only where the DNA matches it firmly. Not every row has a clone size; where given, it reads once, few, many or a size class.

J gene: TRBJ2-2
V gene: TRBV6-4
D gene: .
clone size: few
CDR3 protein: CASSSGNTGELFF
CDR3 DNA: TGTGCCAGCAGTAGTGGGAACACCGGGGAGCTGTTTTTT

J gene: TRBJ1-5
V gene: TRBV9
D gene: .
clone size: .
CDR3 protein: CASSVEGSSNQPQHF
CDR3 DNA: TGTGCCAGCAGCGTGGAGGGGTCGAGCAATCAGCCCCAGCATTTT

J gene: TRBJ1-5
V gene: TRBV5-6
D gene: .
clone size: .
CDR3 protein: CASSLSGRRAYSNQPQHF
CDR3 DNA: TGTGCCAGCAGCTTATCCGGTCGGCGGGCCTATAGCAATCAGCCCCAGCATTTT

J gene: TRBJ2-1
V gene: TRBV19
D gene: TRBD2
clone size: .
CDR3 protein: CASSIDLNGGEQFF
CDR3 DNA: TGTGCCAGTAGTATAGATCTTAACGGGGGGGAGCAGTTCTTC

J gene: TRBJ1-1
V gene: TRBV9
D gene: .
clone size: once
CDR3 protein: CASSAGQLGTEAFF
CDR3 DNA: TGTGCCAGCAGCGCTGGACAGCTCGGCACTGAAGCTTTCTTT

J gene: TRBJ2-5
V gene: TRBV12-5
D gene: TRBD2
clone size: .
CDR3 protein: CASSGGTQETQYF
CDR3 DNA: TGTGCTAGTAGCGGGGGGACCCAGGAGACCCAGTACTTC

J gene: TRBJ2-2
V gene: TRBV11-3
D gene: .
clone size: few
CDR3 protein: CASSAARDWNTGELFF
CDR3 DNA: TGTGCCAGCAGCGCCGCTCGTGACTGGAACACCGGGGAGCTGTTTTTT

J gene: TRBJ2-5
V gene: TRBV27
D gene: TRBD2
clone size: .
CDR3 protein: CASSSGLAGAHQYF
CDR3 DNA: TGTGCCAGCAGTTCGGGACTAGCGGGAGCCCATCAGTACTTC

J gene: TRBJ2-7
V gene: TRBV2
D gene: TRBD2
clone size: once
CDR3 protein: CASSPNPRTSGSDEQYF
CDR3 DNA: TGTGCCAGCAGCCCTAACCCTCGGACTAGCGGGAGTGACGAGCAGTACTTC

J gene: TRBJ1-3
V gene: TRBV28
D gene: .
clone size: .
CDR3 protein: CASTGGPGNTIYF
CDR3 DNA: TGTGCCAGCACCGGGGGGCCCGGAAACACCATATATTTT

J gene: TRBJ2-3
V gene: TRBV9
D gene: TRBD2
clone size: .
CDR3 protein: CASSVPGSGSVTDTQYF
CDR3 DNA: TGTGCCAGCAGCGTACCGGGAAGCGGGAGTGTCACAGATACGCAGTATTTT

J gene: TRBJ2-7
V gene: TRBV28
D gene: TRBD1
clone size: few
CDR3 protein: CASNPLTGGIYEQYF
CDR3 DNA: TGTGCCAGCAACCCTTTGACAGGGGGAATTTACGAGCAGTACTTC

J gene: TRBJ1-5
V gene: TRBV6-1
D gene: .
clone size: .
CDR3 protein: CASSEATQISNQPQHF
CDR3 DNA: TGTGCCAGCAGTGAAGCGACTCAGATTAGCAATCAGCCCCAGCATTTT

J gene: TRBJ1-2
V gene: TRBV6-2/TRBV6-3
D gene: TRBD1
clone size: .
CDR3 protein: CASSPQGAVGYTF
CDR3 DNA: TGTGCCAGCAGTCCACAGGGGGCGGTCGGCTACACCTTC

J gene: TRBJ2-7
V gene: TRBV7-3
D gene: TRBD2
clone size: once
CDR3 protein: CASSSGGVISNEQYF
CDR3 DNA: TGTGCCAGCAGCTCTGGGGGGGTTATATCCAACGAGCAGTACTTC

J gene: TRBJ2-1
V gene: TRBV5-6
D gene: TRBD2
clone size: .
CDR3 protein: CASSLPTSGSGNEQFF
CDR3 DNA: TGTGCCAGCAGCTTGCCGACTAGCGGGAGTGGAAATGAGCAGTTCTTC

J gene: TRBJ2-7
V gene: TRBV6-2/TRBV6-3
D gene: TRBD1
clone size: .
CDR3 protein: CASSDSGTGSPYEQYF
CDR3 DNA: TGTGCCAGCAGTGATTCCGGGACAGGGTCCCCCTACGAGCAGTACTTC

J gene: TRBJ1-4
V gene: TRBV7-9
D gene: TRBD1
clone size: .
CDR3 protein: CASSLKGDRAGEKLFF
CDR3 DNA: TGTGCCAGCAGCTTAAAGGGGGACAGGGCAGGCGAAAAACTGTTTTTT

J gene: TRBJ1-2
V gene: TRBV11-2
D gene: TRBD1
clone size: .
CDR3 protein: CASSLESTGRFRGYTF
CDR3 DNA: TGTGCCAGCAGCTTAGAATCGACAGGGCGGTTCCGTGGCTACACCTTC

J gene: TRBJ1-1
V gene: TRBV28
D gene: .
clone size: .
CDR3 protein: CASSLDSLNTEAFF
CDR3 DNA: TGTGCCAGCAGTTTAGACAGTTTGAACACTGAAGCTTTCTTT

J gene: TRBJ1-2
V gene: TRBV27
D gene: .
clone size: .
CDR3 protein: CASSLGPSGYGYTF
CDR3 DNA: TGTGCCAGCAGCCTAGGGCCTTCAGGCTATGGCTACACCTTC

J gene: TRBJ2-7
V gene: TRBV5-1
D gene: TRBD1
clone size: .
CDR3 protein: CASRGTGGEQYF
CDR3 DNA: TGCGCCAGCAGGGGGACAGGGGGCGAGCAGTACTTC

J gene: TRBJ2-7
V gene: TRBV13
D gene: .
clone size: .
CDR3 protein: CASTSRGGRGSYEQYF
CDR3 DNA: TGTGCCAGCACCTCGAGGGGGGGGCGGGGAAGCTACGAGCAGTACTTC

J gene: TRBJ2-1
V gene: TRBV28
D gene: .
clone size: .
CDR3 protein: CASTPQWSSYNEQFF
CDR3 DNA: TGTGCCAGCACTCCCCAGTGGAGCTCCTACAATGAGCAGTTCTTC

J gene: TRBJ2-1
V gene: TRBV15
D gene: TRBD2
clone size: .
CDR3 protein: CATSRDLWDGRVNEQFF
CDR3 DNA: TGTGCCACCAGCAGAGATCTCTGGGACGGGAGGGTTAATGAGCAGTTCTTC

J gene: TRBJ2-5
V gene: TRBV15
D gene: .
clone size: .
CDR3 protein: CATSRERIGETQYF
CDR3 DNA: TGTGCCACCAGCAGAGAAAGGATCGGGGAGACCCAGTACTTC

J gene: TRBJ2-5
V gene: TRBV24-1
D gene: TRBD2
clone size: .
CDR3 protein: CATSRAGVPETQYF
CDR3 DNA: TGTGCCACCAGTAGAGCGGGAGTTCCAGAGACCCAGTACTTC

J gene: TRBJ2-6
V gene: TRBV3-1/TRBV3-2
D gene: .
clone size: .
CDR3 protein: CASSPQYSGANVLTF
CDR3 DNA: TGTGCCAGCAGCCCACAATACTCTGGGGCCAACGTCCTGACTTTC

J gene: TRBJ1-4
V gene: TRBV6-2/TRBV6-3
D gene: .
clone size: .
CDR3 protein: CASSLPSGAPEKLFF
CDR3 DNA: TGTGCCAGCAGCCTACCTTCGGGGGCGCCCGAAAAACTGTTTTTT

J gene: TRBJ2-7
V gene: TRBV7-9
D gene: TRBD2
clone size: .
CDR3 protein: CASSPGLAGSSYEQYF
CDR3 DNA: TGTGCCAGCAGCCCCGGACTAGCGGGTAGCTCCTACGAGCAGTACTTC

J gene: TRBJ1-6
V gene: TRBV5-1
D gene: .
clone size: .
CDR3 protein: CASSLQSSPQSPLHF
CDR3 DNA: TGCGCCAGCAGCTTGCAGAGCTCCCCCCAATCACCCCTCCACTTT

J gene: TRBJ1-1
V gene: TRBV19
D gene: .
clone size: .
CDR3 protein: CASRPGPFLMNTEAFF
CDR3 DNA: TGTGCCAGTAGGCCGGGGCCTTTTTTAATGAACACTGAAGCTTTCTTT

J gene: TRBJ1-5
V gene: TRBV4-1
D gene: .
clone size: few
CDR3 protein: CASSPRKGRSDQPQHF
CDR3 DNA: TGCGCCAGCAGCCCGAGGAAAGGGAGGTCGGATCAGCCCCAGCATTTT

J gene: TRBJ2-1
V gene: TRBV5-1
D gene: .
clone size: .
CDR3 protein: CASSVNGGPGNEQFF
CDR3 DNA: TGCGCCAGCAGTGTGAACGGAGGGCCTGGCAATGAGCAGTTCTTC

J gene: TRBJ2-3
V gene: TRBV7-9
D gene: .
clone size: .
CDR3 protein: CASSPPGFRDTQYF
CDR3 DNA: TGTGCCAGCAGCCCTCCGGGCTTCCGGGATACGCAGTATTTT

J gene: TRBJ1-1
V gene: TRBV9
D gene: .
clone size: .
CDR3 protein: CASSSDGTQYNEAFF
CDR3 DNA: TGTGCCAGCAGCTCCGACGGGACACAGTATAATGAAGCTTTCTTT

J gene: TRBJ2-5
V gene: TRBV7-9
D gene: TRBD1
clone size: .
CDR3 protein: CASSRGPTGGETQYF
CDR3 DNA: TGTGCCAGCAGCCGAGGTCCCACAGGGGGAGAGACCCAGTACTTC

J gene: TRBJ1-3
V gene: TRBV5-6
D gene: .
clone size: .
CDR3 protein: CASSLRNTIYF
CDR3 DNA: TGTGCCAGCAGCCTTCGAAACACCATATATTTT

J gene: TRBJ2-7
V gene: TRBV3-1/TRBV3-2
D gene: .
clone size: .
CDR3 protein: CASSQDEVSYEQYF
CDR3 DNA: TGTGCCAGCAGCCAAGACGAGGTCTCCTACGAGCAGTACTTC

J gene: TRBJ1-6
V gene: TRBV5-6
D gene: TRBD1
clone size: .
CDR3 protein: CASSLTGASSYNSPLHF
CDR3 DNA: TGTGCCAGCAGCTTGACAGGGGCTAGCTCCTATAATTCACCCCTCCACTTT

J gene: TRBJ2-1
V gene: TRBV7-2
D gene: TRBD2
clone size: .
CDR3 protein: CASSLLAGKDEQFF
CDR3 DNA: TGTGCCAGCAGCTTATTAGCGGGAAAGGATGAGCAGTTCTTC